The following is a T cell receptor (beta chain) sequence with its context. Its cognate antigen is unknown. The sample belongs to a study of molecular identifiers for immune sequencing clone quantification. CDR3 length: 13 amino acids. V was shortened by 10 bases and J by 6 bases, with 19 bases between the two germline ends. CDR1 is MNHEY, CDR2 SMNVEV, per germline (reference sequence). Whole-study results and caveats: For highly expanded clones, sizes could be underestimated when identical TCR molecules share a barcode.

TCRdb reprocessed the PCR reads with MiXCR, giving one entry per CDR3 protein. The sample has about 320,000 distinct CDR3 sequences, 24% seen once. Preparation of naive CD8 libraries involved roughly 20,000 to 1,000,000 sorted cells and 10%, 30% or 50% RNA. The V call is TRBV27, the J call TRBJ2-7; weak D call: TRBD2 (6 bases). The clonotype was recovered from a human donor in good health. Some libraries in this study had Jurkat cell RNA spiked in. Sequencing used naive CD8+ T cells from blood, with Jurkat cell RNA spiked in. The subset: FACS-sorted CD8+CD4-CCR7+CD45RA+ naive T cells. This chain's CDR3 is CATGLRDGGEQYF. CDR3 sequence (DNA): TGTGCCACGGGACTTCGCGACGGGGGCGAGCAGTACTTC.